These T cell receptor beta chains were read from a single sample in a study of T and B cells in COVID-19 patients. TCRdb used MiXCR to reprocess the multiplex PCR reads, holding one entry per CDR3 protein. The sample yields 18,000 or so distinct CDR3 sequences, roughly 36% seen once. Source material: blood. All receptors derive from a human donor with active COVID-19. Each CDR3 is given with its conserved first and last residue. A D gene is named only where the DNA matches it firmly. The size of a clone is reported for some rows only, either as once, few or many, or as a class for expanded clones.

len | abundance | j_gene | v_gene | d_gene | CDR3nt | CDR3aa
17 | few | TRBJ2-5 | TRBV6-1 | NA | TGTGCCAGCAGATCAAATCCGGGACAACCGATACAAGAGACCCAGTACTTC | CASRSNPGQPIQETQYF
11 | medium-sized | TRBJ1-1 | TRBV29-1 | NA | TGCAGCGTTGAACGGAACACTGAAGCTTTCTTT | CSVERNTEAFF
13 | few | TRBJ2-5 | TRBV6-5 | NA | TGTGCCAGCAGTTACGGAGGGGAAGAGACCCAGTACTTC | CASSYGGEETQYF
14 | NA | TRBJ1-1 | TRBV7-6 | NA | TGTGCCAGCAGCTTAAGGGGCCCGAACACTGAAGCTTTCTTT | CASSLRGPNTEAFF
14 | few | TRBJ2-1 | TRBV6-4 | NA | TGTGCCAGCAGTGAAGATACAGGGTACAATGAGCAGTTCTTC | CASSEDTGYNEQFF
14 | NA | TRBJ1-4 | TRBV7-6 | NA | TGTGCCAGCAGCTTAAACGGCTTAAGGGAAAAACTGTTTTTT | CASSLNGLREKLFF
13 | NA | TRBJ1-2 | TRBV6-1 | NA | TGTGCCAGCAGTGAATCAGGGAACTATGGCTACACCTTC | CASSESGNYGYTF
14 | few | TRBJ1-5 | TRBV24-1 | NA | TGTGCCACCAGTGATTTAAGGGACGGTCAGCCCCAGCATTTT | CATSDLRDGQPQHF
16 | few | TRBJ1-5 | TRBV19 | NA | TGTGCCAGTAGTATAGGGGGCGCCGGGGGCAATCAGCCCCAGCATTTT | CASSIGGAGGNQPQHF
16 | medium-sized | TRBJ2-7 | TRBV6-5 | TRBD2 | TGTGCCAGCAGTTACCCCGGACTAGCTAATATCCACGAGCAGTACTTC | CASSYPGLANIHEQYF
12 | medium-sized | TRBJ2-3 | TRBV19 | NA | TGTGCCAGTAGTTTTCCTACAGATACGCAGTATTTT | CASSFPTDTQYF
16 | many | TRBJ2-2 | TRBV6-5 | TRBD1 | TGTGCCAGCAGTTACGGGACAGGGGCGAACACCGGGGAGCTGTTTTTT | CASSYGTGANTGELFF
15 | few | TRBJ1-2 | TRBV19 | NA | TGTGCCAGTAGGCGGGGGGGGCTGCTTGACTATGGCTACACCTTC | CASRRGGLLDYGYTF
15 | medium-sized | TRBJ2-1 | TRBV19 | NA | TGTGCCAGTAGTATAGCGGGGGCAGGGTACAATGAGCAGTTCTTC | CASSIAGAGYNEQFF
16 | NA | TRBJ1-4 | TRBV27 | TRBD1 | TGTGCCAGCAGTTTACGCACACAGGGGGCTAATGAAAAACTGTTTTTT | CASSLRTQGANEKLFF
13 | medium-sized | TRBJ2-7 | TRBV29-1 | TRBD2 | TGCAGCGTCCTCCTAGCGGGGTCCTACGAGCAGTACTTC | CSVLLAGSYEQYF
13 | few | TRBJ2-1 | TRBV12-3/TRBV12-4 | TRBD2 | TGTGCCAGCAGCTCGGGGGGACGGAATGAGCAGTTCTTC | CASSSGGRNEQFF
15 | NA | TRBJ1-1 | TRBV12-3/TRBV12-4 | NA | TGTGCCAGCAGTTTATACCGCAGAAAGCACACTGAAGCTTTCTTT | CASSLYRRKHTEAFF
18 | NA | TRBJ2-5 | TRBV18 | TRBD2 | TGTGCCAGCTCACCACCGGTCGATTCCCTAGCGGGGGTTGAGACCCAGTACTTC | CASSPPVDSLAGVETQYF
12 | NA | TRBJ2-5 | TRBV20-1 | NA | TGCAGTGCTAGAATCTTTCAAGAGACCCAGTACTTC | CSARIFQETQYF
15 | NA | TRBJ1-5 | TRBV19 | TRBD1 | TGTGCCACCCTCCTCTCCCGGGACAGCAATAAGCCCCAGCATTTT | CATLLSRDSNKPQHF
13 | few | TRBJ2-1 | TRBV4-3 | NA | TGTGCCAGCAGCTTTTGGGGGGTCAATGAGCAGTTCTTC | CASSFWGVNEQFF
17 | NA | TRBJ1-6 | TRBV6-1 | NA | TGTGCCAGCAGTGAAGCGTCACAGAGCTCCTATAATTCACCCCTCCACTTT | CASSEASQSSYNSPLHF
15 | NA | TRBJ1-5 | TRBV2 | NA | TGTGCCAGCAGTGACCGGGGGTCGGGGGATCAGCCCCAGCATTTT | CASSDRGSGDQPQHF
17 | NA | TRBJ2-3 | TRBV5-6 | TRBD1 | TGTGCCAGCAGCGCCGGGACAGGATCTTATAGCACAGATACGCAGTATTTT | CASSAGTGSYSTDTQYF
14 | NA | TRBJ1-2 | TRBV6-1 | NA | TGTGCCAGCAGCCAGCGAGCTGAGAACTATGGCTACACCTTC | CASSQRAENYGYTF
16 | NA | TRBJ2-5 | TRBV19 | NA | TGTGCCAGCAGCCTTAAGAATCGACCGGGGACGGAGACCCAGTACTTC | CASSLKNRPGTETQYF
14 | few | TRBJ2-3 | TRBV20-1 | NA | TGCAGTGCCCATGGGGGGGGGCACACAGATACGCAGTATTTT | CSAHGGGHTDTQYF
13 | medium-sized | TRBJ2-3 | TRBV6-6 | NA | TGTGCCAGCAGTTACTCAGGTGCAGATACGCAGTATTTT | CASSYSGADTQYF
13 | NA | TRBJ2-7 | TRBV29-1 | TRBD2 | TGCAGCGGGGCGGGGAGGGCAGACTACGAGCAGTACTTC | CSGAGRADYEQYF
15 | NA | TRBJ1-2 | TRBV6-4 | TRBD1 | TGTGCCAGCAGTCCCCAAGCAGGGGGCGCAGGGTCCTACACCTTC | CASSPQAGGAGSYTF
13 | medium-sized | TRBJ1-2 | TRBV19 | NA | TGTGCCAGTAGTCCCGGACATCTCTATGGCTACACCTTC | CASSPGHLYGYTF
14 | NA | TRBJ1-1 | TRBV19 | NA | TGTGCCAGTAGTATTATGAGCATTAACACTGAAGCTTTCTTT | CASSIMSINTEAFF
15 | medium-sized | TRBJ1-2 | TRBV29-1 | TRBD1 | TGCAGCGTTGAGCTGACAGGGAGAGGTAGCTATGGCTACACCTTC | CSVELTGRGSYGYTF
13 | NA | TRBJ1-1 | TRBV6-1 | NA | TGTGCCAGCAGTTTAACAGGGAACACTGAAGCTTTCTTT | CASSLTGNTEAFF
16 | NA | TRBJ1-3 | TRBV6-1 | NA | TGTGCCAGCAGTGAAGGAAGGGTCTGGTCTGGAAACACCATATATTTT | CASSEGRVWSGNTIYF
11 | many | TRBJ2-1 | TRBV18 | NA | TGTGCCAGCTCACCGCTACAGGGGCAGTTCTTC | CASSPLQGQFF
11 | NA | TRBJ2-1 | TRBV7-9 | NA | TGTGCCAGCAGCTTATACTATGAGCAGTTCTTC | CASSLYYEQFF
15 | few | TRBJ2-6 | TRBV12-3/TRBV12-4 | NA | TGTGCCAGCAGCCCATACAGGGCTGGGGCCAACGTCCTGACTTTC | CASSPYRAGANVLTF
15 | NA | TRBJ2-5 | TRBV18 | TRBD1 | TGTGCCAGCTCACCCCAGGACAGGGGTAGGGAGACCCAGTACTTC | CASSPQDRGRETQYF